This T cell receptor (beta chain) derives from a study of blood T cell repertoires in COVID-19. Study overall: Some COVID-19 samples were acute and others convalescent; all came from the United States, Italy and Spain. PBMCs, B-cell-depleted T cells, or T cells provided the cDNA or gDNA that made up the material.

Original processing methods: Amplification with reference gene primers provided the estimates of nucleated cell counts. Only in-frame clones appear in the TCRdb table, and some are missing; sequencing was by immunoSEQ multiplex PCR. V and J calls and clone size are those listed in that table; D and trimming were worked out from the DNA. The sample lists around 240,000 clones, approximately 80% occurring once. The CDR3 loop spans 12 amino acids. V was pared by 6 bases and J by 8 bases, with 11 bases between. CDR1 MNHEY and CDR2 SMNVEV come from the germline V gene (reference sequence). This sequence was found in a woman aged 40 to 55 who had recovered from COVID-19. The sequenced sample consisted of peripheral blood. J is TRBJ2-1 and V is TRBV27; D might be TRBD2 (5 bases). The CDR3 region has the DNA TGTGCCAGCAGCCCGGACTCGTATGAGCAGTTCTTC. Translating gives CASSPDSYEQFF.